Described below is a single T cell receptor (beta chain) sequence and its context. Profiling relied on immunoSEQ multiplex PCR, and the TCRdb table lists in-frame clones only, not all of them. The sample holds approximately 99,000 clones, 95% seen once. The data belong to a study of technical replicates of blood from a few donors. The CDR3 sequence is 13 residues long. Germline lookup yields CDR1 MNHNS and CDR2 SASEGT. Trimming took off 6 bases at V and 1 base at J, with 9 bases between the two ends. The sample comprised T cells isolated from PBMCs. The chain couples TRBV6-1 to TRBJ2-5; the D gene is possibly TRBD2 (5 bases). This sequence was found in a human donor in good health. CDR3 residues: CASSRGSQETQYF. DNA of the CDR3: TGTGCCAGCAGCAGAGGGTCCCAAGAGACCCAGTACTTC.